This T cell receptor beta chain was found in a study of T cell responses to AZD1222 COVID-19 vaccine (dated by TCRdb to the early 2020s). With regard to the full study: A total of around 240 trial participants underwent TCR sequencing, of whom some 200 had received two doses of AZD1222 and around 25 had received two doses of the MenACWY control vaccine. Trial participants were enrolled by age into subgroups of 18-55, 56-69 and 70-plus years, and around 150, 28 and 57 TCR-sequenced participants, respectively, were included in these subgroups. Paper-wide results and their limitations: Most participants were white British and females outnumbered males, and the authors suggested that clonal diversity may have been underestimated. The 56-69-year group was small, and its depth increase did not reach significance, likely because of low power. No day 14 peak-response samples were available, so repertoires were characterized only after the peak T cell response. Spike-specific TCR breadth and depth rose significantly after two AZD1222 doses compared with day 0 and with MenACWY recipients. Vaccine-associated CD4 TCRs spanned the whole spike protein, with dominant responses in regions 160-218 and 743-854. Conclusions about previously exposed vaccinees are limited because only five or six AZD1222 recipients were SARS-CoV-2 seropositive at baseline. Epitopes outside the regions mutated in the B.1.351 and B.1.1.7 variants were reportedly recognized by nearly half of the unique spike-specific TCRs.

The time point label on this specimen signifies: baseline before first vaccination. The treatment or condition label, as the study defines it: meningococcal conjugate vaccine given as trial control. Vaccinee samples came from UK trials COV001 and COV002, including a single-blind randomized controlled phase 2/3 trial of AZD1222 (ChAdOx1 nCoV-19) in healthy adults. For TCRbeta chain sequencing, PBMC samples from trial participants were taken at day 0 and at day 28 after the second dose. The CDR3 regions of human TCRbeta chains were subjected to immunosequencing. As for the authors' bioinformatics: TCRs in the repertoires were compared against a reference library of SARS-CoV-2-specific TCRs that had been generated with the MIRA antigen-specificity platform. Breadth was defined as the fraction of unique TCRs that were SARS-CoV-2-associated, and depth was defined as the fraction of total T cells that were SARS-CoV-2-associated. Each spike-specific TCR was assigned to its reactive spike region and to a CD4 or CD8 class using the MIRA data. Log10-transformed breadth and depth values were compared by one-way ANOVA with Sidak's multiple comparisons tests. TCRdb took over this immuneACCESS table, retaining in-frame rearrangements with V and J assigned. Such tables are incomplete; in checked studies, under half of the missing clones stem from an unresolved V gene, and the remainder is unexplained. V and J calls and clone size are copied from that table; D and trimming were computed from the DNA. The sample table contains some 120,000 clones; only one count was recorded for 80% to 90% of them. Clones ranked in the top ten supply approximately 19% of the sample.

As for this clone: This clone's antigen is unknown. No much larger clonotype is one base removed from it; base qualities were not supplied.

Measured from the cysteine to the phenylalanine, the CDR3 is 13 residues long. The only DNA kept is the CDR3, 39 bases in frame from the first base. CDR1 and CDR2 are read off the germline V gene as MDHEN and SYDVKM. V loses 5 bases at its end and J loses 8 bases; junction bases beyond the gene matches: 4. The TCR was taken from an adult in good health. This chain joins TRBV28 to TRBJ1-2; TRBD1 agrees with 11 junctional bases. The specimen was peripheral blood, collected on day 0 of MenACWY control vaccination. The CDR3 region has the sequence CASSGGQGVGYTF. The DNA sequence follows: TGTGCCAGCAGTGGGGGACAGGGGGTCGGCTACACCTTC.